This entry features one T cell receptor (beta chain) sequence. The antigen it recognizes is unknown. No quality values exist for individual bases; no much larger clone is one base distant. The roughly 39 donors, aged 6 to 90 years, were systemically healthy Caucasian individuals from Russia. Each donor gave roughly 9.5 milliliters of peripheral blood, collected into EDTA-treated Vacutainer tubes. PBMCs were isolated by Ficoll-Paque density-gradient centrifugation, with at least 6 million obtained per sample. Total RNA, at least 5 micrograms per sample, was extracted from PBMCs with Trizol reagent. For every donor, an aliquot of PBMCs went through flow cytometry to measure the percentages of naive CD45RAhigh/CD27high T cells. This specimen belongs to a study of blood T cells in healthy people across ages (dated by TCRdb to between 2015 and 2017). For context, the study as a whole: In model experiments, template switching captured about one uniquely barcoded TCR beta cDNA molecule for every two T cells. To avoid experimental bias, donors of different ages were distributed randomly across sequencing lanes. Using deep sequencing normalized with unique cDNA molecular identifiers, the study measured how TCR beta repertoire diversity changes with age. The donors were divided into four age groups: young (average about 15 years), middle-aged (almost 40), aged (approximately 64) and long-lived (82). Two additional independent replicas of 1 million unique cDNA reads from the same blood draw were analyzed for two donors (one aged 18 to 30 and one aged 80 or older). The investigation overall reported the following: Compared with the aged group, the long-lived group had more naive CD4+ T cells, fewer expanded clones and increased TCR diversity, suggesting age selection. Observed TCR beta diversity correlated strongly with the percentage of naive T cells measured by flow cytometry. Bulk unsorted PBMC profiling prevented conclusive comparison of naive and antigen-experienced compartments. Observed TCR beta diversity per million T cells fell roughly linearly with age, and a significant reduction was already apparent by age about 36. Total diversity estimates from one million sequenced T cells were considered lower bounds and underestimates. Donor CMV infection status was unknown, potentially confounding age-related changes in expanded clonotypes.

The library was produced with 5' RACE. The reads were generated on an Illumina HiSeq 2500. A second PCR of about 6 to 11 cycles was performed with a sample-barcoded 5' primer and a J-beta primer mix. Each TCR beta cDNA molecule received a unique molecular identifier from a template-switch 5' adaptor carrying 12 random nucleotides. Each sample yielded at least 3 million CDR3-containing paired-end reads. First-strand cDNA was synthesized from all RNA with the Mint cDNA synthesis kit, primed by a TRBC-specific oligonucleotide. After uracil-DNA glycosylase treatment, a first 18-cycle PCR used universal primers M1SS and BC2_uni_R on all cDNA. From the authors' description of their analysis: Each sample was normalized by randomly selecting 1 million high-quality reads, each carrying a distinct molecular identifier. Instead of being binned into consensus sequences, reads with shared molecular identifiers were discarded. MiTCR, run with a Q25 quality threshold and the strictest error-elimination algorithm, handled CDR3 identification, clonotype clustering and error correction. Lower-bound total TCR beta diversity was estimated with a nonparametric unseen species model using Euler transformation. TCRdb trimmed the raw reads at Q25, called clones with MiXCR and kept productive beta chains. Each CDR3 protein gets just one entry, which takes the most common genes and DNA from the rows behind it. TCRdb's processing, not the authors', yielded these V and J calls. The sample contains approximately 600,000 distinct CDR3 sequences, 45% to 65% of them found a single time. The ten largest account for 30% to 40% of the sample.

Including the terminal cysteine and phenylalanine, the CDR3 comprises 16 residues. Only the CDR3 part of the read is kept: 48 bases, read in frame from the first base. The germline V gene (reference sequence) yields DFQATT for CDR1 and SNEGSKA for CDR2. The germline V and J ends show losses of 3 bases and 0 bases respectively, and no gene match explains 10 bases of the junction. The rearrangement joined TRBV20-1 to TRBJ1-1, with 7 middle bases fitting TRBD1. This clonotype was obtained from a man between 60 and 75 years old in good health. The sample was blood. The sequenced DNA is TGCAGTGCTAGCATCGAGGGGGCTGCCATGAACACTGAAGCTTTCTTT. Its protein product is CSASIEGAAMNTEAFF.